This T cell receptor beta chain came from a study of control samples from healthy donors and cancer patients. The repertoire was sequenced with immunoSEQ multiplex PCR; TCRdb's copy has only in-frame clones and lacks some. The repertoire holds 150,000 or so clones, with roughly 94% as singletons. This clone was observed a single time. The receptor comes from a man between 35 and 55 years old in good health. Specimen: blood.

The CDR3 reads CASGLQTDQPQHF. The CDR3 nucleotides read TGTGCCAGCGGACTTCAGACCGATCAGCCCCAGCATTTT. The V gene is TRBV28, the J gene TRBJ1-5; D uncertain. The CDR3 runs to 13 residues. The germline V gene has CDR1 MDHEN and CDR2 SYDVKM. V shed 8 bases and J shed 5 bases, with 13 bases lying between them.